The clone carrying this T cell receptor beta chain was detected only once. The antigen remains unidentified. The CDR3 totals 15 residues. V was pared by 5 bases and J by 1 base, with 7 bases of the junction left unmatched. The germline CDR1 and CDR2 sequences are SGHTA and FQGNSA. The record originates from a study of post-analysis software for immune sequencing data. General study results and limits: Roughly 5 TRBV segments (TRBV5-6, TRBV5-1 and TRBV20-1 among them) occurred more frequently in patients than in controls.

Sequencing libraries made from TCR beta cDNA carried unique molecular identifiers. TCRdb used MiXCR to reprocess the PCR reads, holding one entry per CDR3 protein. The data show 700,000 to 900,000 distinct CDR3 sequences, with about 43% seen just once and 4.9% held by the top ten. The material sequenced was blood. The sequence was obtained from a girl between 5 and 17 years old with multiple sclerosis. This sequence joins TRBV7-2 and TRBJ1-2; 7 bases align to TRBD1. CDR3 in amino acids: CASSARDSLNYGYTF. In DNA, the CDR3 is TGTGCCAGCAGCGCTAGGGACAGCCTTAACTATGGCTACACCTTC.